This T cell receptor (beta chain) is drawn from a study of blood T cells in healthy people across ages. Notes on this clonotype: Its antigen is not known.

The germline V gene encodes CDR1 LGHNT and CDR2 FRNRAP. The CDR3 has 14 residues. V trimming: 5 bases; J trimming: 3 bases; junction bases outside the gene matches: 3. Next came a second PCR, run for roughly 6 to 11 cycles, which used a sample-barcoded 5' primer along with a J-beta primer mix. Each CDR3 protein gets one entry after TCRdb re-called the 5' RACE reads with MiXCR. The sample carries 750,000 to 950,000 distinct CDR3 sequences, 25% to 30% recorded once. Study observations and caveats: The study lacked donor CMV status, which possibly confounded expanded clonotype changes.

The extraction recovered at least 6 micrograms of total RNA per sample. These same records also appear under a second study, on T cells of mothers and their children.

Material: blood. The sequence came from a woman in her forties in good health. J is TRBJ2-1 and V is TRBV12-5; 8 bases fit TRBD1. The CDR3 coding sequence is TGTGCTAGTGGTGGGACAGGTTTCTACAATGAGCAGTTCTTC. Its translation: CASGGTGFYNEQFF.